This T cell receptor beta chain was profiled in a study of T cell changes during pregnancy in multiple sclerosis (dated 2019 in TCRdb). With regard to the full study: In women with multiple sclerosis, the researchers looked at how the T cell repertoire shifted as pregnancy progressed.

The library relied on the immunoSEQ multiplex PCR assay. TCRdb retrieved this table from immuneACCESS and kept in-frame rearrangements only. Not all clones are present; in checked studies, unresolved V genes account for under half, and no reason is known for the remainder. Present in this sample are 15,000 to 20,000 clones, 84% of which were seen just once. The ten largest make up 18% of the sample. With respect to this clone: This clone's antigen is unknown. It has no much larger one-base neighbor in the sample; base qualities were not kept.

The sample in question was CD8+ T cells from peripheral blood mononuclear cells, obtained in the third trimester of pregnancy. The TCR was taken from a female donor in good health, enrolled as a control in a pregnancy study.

The CDR3 corresponds to CASSQGTGSYNEQFF. The DNA reads TGCGCCAGCAGCCAAGGGACAGGCTCCTACAATGAGCAGTTCTTC. The chain is assembled from TRBV4-3 and TRBJ2-1; 7 central nucleotides agree with TRBD1. CDR1 and CDR2 (LGHNA, YSLEER) derive from the germline V gene. V is trimmed back by 1 base and J by 0 bases, and the junction contains 0 bases that no gene match accounts for. The CDR3 has 15 amino acids, counting the end cysteine and phenylalanine. Only the CDR3 DNA stays, 45 bases, in frame from base 1.